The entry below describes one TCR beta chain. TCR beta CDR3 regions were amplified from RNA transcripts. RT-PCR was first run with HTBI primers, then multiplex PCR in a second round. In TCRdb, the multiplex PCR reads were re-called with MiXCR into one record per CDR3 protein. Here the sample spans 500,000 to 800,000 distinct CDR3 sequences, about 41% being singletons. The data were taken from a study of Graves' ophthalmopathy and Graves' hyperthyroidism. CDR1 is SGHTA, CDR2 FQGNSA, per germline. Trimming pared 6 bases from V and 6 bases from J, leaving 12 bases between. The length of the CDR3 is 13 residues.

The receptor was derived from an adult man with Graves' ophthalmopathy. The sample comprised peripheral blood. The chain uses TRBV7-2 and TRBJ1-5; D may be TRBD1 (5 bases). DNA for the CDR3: TGTGCCAGCAGATGGGGGGGAGGTCAGCCCCAGCATTTT. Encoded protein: CASRWGGGQPQHF. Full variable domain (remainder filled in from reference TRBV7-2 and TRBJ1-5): GAGVSQSPSNKVTEKGKDVELRCDPISGHTALYWYRQSLGQGLEFLIYFQGNSAPDKSGLPSDRFSAERTGGSVSTLTIQRTQQEDSAVYLCASRWGGGQPQHFGDGTRLSIL.